Sequencing of this T cell receptor beta chain was carried out in a study of human T cells and chemical hapten exposure. On the study more broadly: The patients, most of them female, presented with alopecia areata, totalis or universalis.

Time point here: patch test 2, 6 weeks after DPC sensitization. The sample's treatment: therapeutic diphenylcyclopropenone sensitization with weekly scalp DPC. The starting material, unfractionated whole blood, was used for total RNA extraction. This clonotype has at least ten counts. The antigen remains unidentified. In the original processing: Per sample, the median was approximately 100,000 TCRs, with values from about 22,000 to 700,000. A single record per CDR3 protein comes from TCRdb applying MiXCR to the RACE reads. In this record, the V and J calls reflect TCRdb's handling and not the investigators' own analysis. The table includes 110,000 to 150,000 distinct CDR3 sequences, 10% to 15% detected once. This CDR3 has 15 amino acids. Germline-derived CDR1 and CDR2 are MNHEY and SVGEGT. Trimming pared 8 bases from V and 1 base from J, leaving 15 bases between. Study outcomes and limitations: Relative to control repertoires, expanded TCRs gave rise to significantly more large CDR3 similarity clusters.

The sample consisted of whole blood, taken in connection with sensitization to the hapten diphenylcyclopropenone (DPC). The sequence came from a woman in her forties or fifties with alopecia areata. Some clones in this sample may be carry-over from other donors' samples. The genes are TRBV6-2 or TRBV6-3 and TRBJ2-1; D perhaps matches TRBD1 (5 bases). The CDR3 region is CASLLGQASYNEQFF. The DNA for the CDR3 is TGTGCCAGCCTCCTCGGACAAGCATCCTACAATGAGCAGTTCTTC.